A single sample gave rise to the 8 T cell receptor beta chains below, sequenced in a study of metastatic and nonmetastatic thyroid tumors. Thyroid surgery was performed in patients who had received no treatment beforehand. TCRdb re-analyzed the PCR reads through MiXCR. The sample includes roughly 64,000 clones, 4% to 4.5% seen only once; the top ten take about 20%. Specimen: blood. Every receptor here comes from a female donor with papillary thyroid cancer or a benign thyroid nodule (not recorded which). Some clones in this sample may be carry-over from other donors' samples.

This clone was counted a few times. This chain links TRBV6-2 or TRBV6-3 with TRBJ1-1; D gene ambiguous. The V gene lost 0 bases and the J gene lost 7 bases, with 21 bases spanning the gap. The CDR3 has 17 residues. Germline CDR1 is MNHEY and CDR2 is SVGEGT. The CDR3 DNA reads TGTGCCAGCAGTTACTCGAATCGTTTGGCAAAAAAGTTTGAAGCTTTCTTT. It encodes CASSYSNRLAKKFEAFF.

This chain connects TRBV9 to TRBJ1-2; 9 nucleotides match TRBD1. The germline gives CDR1 SGDLS, CDR2 YYNGEE. The CDR3 sequence is 16 residues long. With 0 bases clipped from V and 3 bases from J, the junction kept 6 bases outside the gene matches. The CDR3 DNA sequence: TGTGCCAGCAGCGTAGATGGGGGACAGGGAGACTATGGCTACACCTTC. Amino acids: CASSVDGGQGDYGYTF.

This clone has at least ten counts. This sequence joins TRBV6-1 and TRBJ2-1, with D maybe TRBD2 (5 bases). Germline CDR1 and CDR2: MNHNS and SASEGT. Between the trimmed V and J ends, which lost 7 bases and 0 bases, there was a span of 10 bases. The CDR3 is 14 amino acids. This CDR3 is CASKRRDSYNEQFF. The CDR3 DNA reads TGTGCCAGCAAAAGACGGGACTCCTACAATGAGCAGTTCTTC.

This clone was detected a few times. A much larger clone lies a single base off, so this may be a read error. This sequence joins TRBV30 and TRBJ2-1, with 8 bases that match TRBD2. The CDR3 is 15 amino acids. The germline CDR1 and CDR2 sequences are GTSNPN and SVGIG (reference sequence). V was clipped by 5 bases and J by 6 bases; unmatched bases: 12. CDR3 in DNA: TGTGCCTGGGGTGCCGGGAGGGCCTCGTCCAATGAGCAGTTCTTC. This translates into CAWGAGRASSNEQFF.

This clone turned up a few times. The chain combines TRBV12-3 or TRBV12-4 with TRBJ2-3; no clear D gene. Trimming stripped 3 bases from V and 3 bases from J, with 4 bases between. The CDR3 extends over 12 amino acids. The CDR3 DNA is TGTGCCAGCAGTTTTCGGACAGATACGCAGTATTTT. Protein sequence: CASSFRTDTQYF.

This clone was seen a handful of times. The rearrangement uses TRBV30 and TRBJ2-5, with 8 positions matching TRBD2. V lost 0 bases, J lost 2 bases, and 8 bases stayed unmatched. Germline V gives CDR1 GTSNPN, CDR2 SVGIG (reference sequence). The CDR3 is 16 residues long. The CDR3 DNA reads as TGTGCCTGGAGTGTACTGGGACTAGGGGATCAAGAGACCCAGTACTTC. Its translation: CAWSVLGLGDQETQYF. The full variable domain, its missing parts supplied by reference TRBV30 and TRBJ2-5, is SQTIHQWPATLVQPVGSPLSLECTVEGTSNPNLYWYRQAAGRGLQLLFYSVGIGQISSEVPQNLSASRPQDRQFILSSKKLLLSDSGFYLCAWSVLGLGDQETQYFGPGTRLLVL.

Ten or more counts support this clone. The chain couples TRBV9 to TRBJ1-2; 10 nucleotides agree with TRBD1. In germline, CDR1 is SGDLS, CDR2 YYNGEE. The CDR3 extends over 14 amino acids. The J segment lost 7 bases and the V segment lost 0 bases, leaving 3 bases of the junction unmatched. For the CDR3, the DNA is TGTGCCAGCAGCGTAGGACAGGGGGCGCTTGGCTACACCTTC. Protein: CASSVGQGALGYTF.

This clone was found many times. The V gene is TRBV6-1, the J gene TRBJ2-1; 9 positions match TRBD2. The germline gives CDR1 MNHNS, CDR2 SASEGT. After removal of 6 bases from V and 3 bases from J, the junction contained 6 bases not matched to a gene. This CDR3 has 15 residues. CDR3 bases: TGTGCCAGCAGCCGAAGTAGCGGGAGCTACAATGAGCAGTTCTTC. It codes for CASSRSSGSYNEQFF.